One and the same sample provided the 23 T cell receptor beta chains below, sequenced in a study of blood T cell repertoires in COVID-19. Sequencing was performed with immunoSEQ multiplex PCR; in TCRdb, only in-frame clones are kept and a portion is missing. The sample has under 50,000 clones, 82% seen once. Specimen: peripheral blood. These receptors originate from a woman in her 70s with acute or convalescent COVID-19.

The chain joins TRBV7-2 to TRBJ1-1; no firm D call. This CDR3 is built from 14 residues. In germline, CDR1 is SGHTA, CDR2 FQGNSA. The V gene lost 7 bases and the J gene lost 10 bases, with 22 bases spanning the gap. CDR3 in amino acids: CASTLRGAGLRAFF. In DNA form, the CDR3 reads TGTGCCAGCACCCTCCGAGGTGCGGGTCTTAGAGCTTTCTTT.

This sequence joins TRBV5-8 and TRBJ2-1; 9 bases fit TRBD2. From germline, CDR1 is SGHTS and CDR2 YDEGEE. V shed 4 bases, J shed 7 bases, and the junction held 9 bases outside the gene matches. This CDR3 has 15 amino acids. CDR3 nucleotides: TGTGCCAGCAGCCTAGGACTAGCGTCGGCGAATGAGCAGTTCTTC. This translates into CASSLGLASANEQFF.

The CDR3 DNA sequence: TGTGCCAGCACCCCGTTCGCGGGCTCCTACAATGAGCAGTTCTTC. This gives the protein CASTPFAGSYNEQFF. This chain uses TRBV3-1 (or the pseudogene TRBV3-2) with TRBJ2-1, with D perhaps matching TRBD2 (5 bases). This CDR3 comprises 15 residues. The V end was cut by 7 bases, the J end by 0 bases, with 13 bases between. Germline V gene lookup returns CDR1 LGHDT and CDR2 YNNKEL (reference sequence).

The CDR3 DNA reads TGTGCCAGCAGTCGCCGGGAGGGGGGGGAGACCCAGTACTTC. It specifies CASSRREGGETQYF. The chain links TRBV6-2 or TRBV6-3 to TRBJ2-5, with 8 bases aligning to TRBD2. The trim removed 5 bases at V and 5 bases at J, leaving 7 bases unmatched. This CDR3 contains 14 residues. Looked up from germline, CDR1 is MNHEY and CDR2 is SVGEGT.

The chain employs TRBV27 and TRBJ2-1, with 9 bases identical to TRBD2. The germline V gene encodes CDR1 MNHEY and CDR2 SMNVEV (reference sequence). The CDR3 sequence is 14 residues long. V was clipped by 10 bases and J by 3 bases; unmatched bases: 7. The CDR3 DNA reads TGTGCCACCGCTAAGCGGGAGGTCTACAATGAGCAGTTCTTC. Its protein is CATAKREVYNEQFF.

V is TRBV7-9 and J is TRBJ2-7; 7 positions match TRBD1. The CDR3 length is 14 residues. The V gene end was trimmed by 5 bases and the J gene end by 5 bases; junction bases not matched to a gene: 9. Germline V gene sequence: CDR1 SEHNR, CDR2 FQNEAQ (reference sequence). The DNA for the CDR3 is TGTGCCAGCAGCAACCAGAGGGGGCTCAACGAGCAGTACTTC. Encoded protein: CASSNQRGLNEQYF.

The chain couples TRBV7-8 to TRBJ1-3; D perhaps matches TRBD1 (6 bases). CDR3 length: 16 amino acids. From germline, CDR1 is SGHVS and CDR2 FQNEAQ. Between the trimmed V and J ends, which lost 5 bases and 0 bases, there was a span of 14 bases. CDR3 nucleotide sequence: TGTGCCAGCAGCGCTACAGGGTTGAACTCTGGAAACACCATATATTTT. Its translation is CASSATGLNSGNTIYF.

This sequence joins TRBV2 and TRBJ1-5, with D perhaps TRBD1 (6 bases). Trimming pared 6 bases from V and 4 bases from J, leaving 13 bases between. Germline values: CDR1 SNHLY, CDR2 FYNNEI. The CDR3 length is 14 residues. The CDR3 sequence: CASRLNRANQPQHF. Here the CDR3 DNA reads TGTGCCAGCAGACTAAACAGGGCAAATCAGCCCCAGCATTTT.

The chain recombines TRBV7-2 with TRBJ2-6; D may be TRBD1 (5 bases). Germline-derived CDR1 and CDR2 are SGHTA and FQGNSA. The CDR3 has 15 amino acids. Trimming took off 4 bases at V and 4 bases at J, with 11 bases between the two ends. The chain's CDR3 is CASSYQGGGANVLTF. The CDR3 DNA is TGTGCCAGCAGCTACCAGGGTGGCGGGGCCAACGTCCTGACTTTC.

This chain joins TRBV11-2 and TRBJ2-1; 10 nucleotides agree with TRBD1. This CDR3 comprises 15 residues. The J segment lost 6 bases and the V segment lost 1 base, leaving 3 bases of the junction unmatched. Germline V lookup: CDR1 SGHAT, CDR2 FQNNGV. For the CDR3, the DNA is TGTGCCAGCAGCTTAGGACAGGGGGCAATCAATGAGCAGTTCTTC. Its protein is CASSLGQGAINEQFF.

The gene calls are TRBV7-3 and TRBJ2-1, with TRBD2 matching 10 bases. This CDR3 is built from 14 residues. Germline lookup yields CDR1 SGHTA and CDR2 FQGTGA. J lost 8 bases, V lost 5 bases, and 6 bases had no gene match. CDR3 in DNA: TGTGCCAGCAGCGCCCTAGCGGGAGTCCATGAGCAGTTCTTC. The encoded protein is CASSALAGVHEQFF.

This chain links TRBV7-8 with TRBJ1-4; D gene unclear. Germline V lookup: CDR1 SGHVS, CDR2 FQNEAQ. There are 12 residues in the CDR3. Trimming shortened V by 1 base and J by 7 bases, and 4 bases separated the two germline ends. The CDR3 nucleotides read TGTGCCAGCAGCTTAGTCGTTGAAAAACTGTTTTTT. Encoded protein: CASSLVVEKLFF. Using reference TRBV7-8 and TRBJ1-4 for the parts outside the CDR3, the full variable domain is GAGVSQSPRYKVAKRGQDVALRCDPISGHVSLFWYQQALGQGPEFLTYFQNEAQLDKSGLPSDRFFAERPEGSVSTLKIQRTQQEDSAVYLCASSLVVEKLFFGSGTQLSVL.

The V and J genes are TRBV29-1 and TRBJ1-2; D might be TRBD1 (5 bases). Germline V lookup: CDR1 SQVTM, CDR2 ANQGSEA. V was clipped by 1 base and J by 2 bases, with 11 bases between them. This CDR3 spans 14 amino acids. The CDR3 DNA follows: TGCAGCGTTGAAGGTGGGGCAGGGAACTATGGCTACACCTTC. Its protein is CSVEGGAGNYGYTF.

The J gene is TRBJ1-4, the V gene TRBV5-1, with D possibly TRBD1 on 5 matching bases. Trimming cost V 0 bases and J 4 bases, with 13 bases left between them. CDR3 length: 16 amino acids. Germline CDR1 and CDR2: SGHRS and YFSETQ. DNA of the CDR3: TGCGCCAGCAGCTTGGTTCAGGGATCCCTTAATGAAAAACTGTTTTTT. Translation gives CASSLVQGSLNEKLFF.

The V call is TRBV28, the J call TRBJ1-4; maybe TRBD1 (6 bases). Trimming took 6 bases from V and 2 from J, leaving 13 bases between them. Germline values: CDR1 MDHEN, CDR2 SYDVKM. The length of the CDR3 is 15 residues. CDR3 loop: CASSSAGATNEKLFF. In DNA form, the CDR3 reads TGTGCCAGCAGCTCAGCAGGGGCTACTAATGAAAAACTGTTTTTT.

CDR3 region: CARVTGTAASYEQYF. DNA for the CDR3: TGTGCCAGAGTAACCGGGACTGCAGCCTCCTACGAGCAGTACTTC. The chain recombines TRBV19 with TRBJ2-7; D perhaps matches TRBD2 (6 bases). CDR3 size: 15 residues. V was clipped by 9 bases and J by 0 bases, with 18 bases between them. Germline CDR1 and CDR2: LNHDA and SQIVND (reference sequence).

The chain is built from TRBV7-2 and TRBJ2-1, with a possible D match to TRBD1 (6 bases). The CDR3 spans 17 residues. V shed 1 base and J shed 12 bases, with 25 bases lying between them. Germline V gene lookup returns CDR1 SGHTA and CDR2 FQGNSA. CDR3 coding DNA: TGTGCCAGCAGCTTAGGGCAGACCTGGAGCGCCCAGGGGACGCAGTTCTTC. It encodes CASSLGQTWSAQGTQFF.

The rearrangement joins TRBV15 to TRBJ2-5; D not certain. CDR1 and CDR2 from the germline V gene are LNHNV and YYDKDF (reference sequence). Deletions cut 6 bases from V and 5 bases from J, with 10 bases between. The CDR3 runs to 12 residues. The CDR3: CATSSPAETQYF. DNA of the CDR3: TGTGCCACCAGTTCCCCCGCGGAGACCCAGTACTTC.

This rearrangement joins TRBV7-3 to TRBJ1-1; D may be TRBD1 (6 bases). This CDR3 contains 15 residues. Germline CDR1 is SGHTA and CDR2 is FQGTGA. V was trimmed by 5 bases and J by 5 bases, leaving 18 bases between them. The CDR3 DNA reads as TGTGCCAGCAGCCCGGACAGCTCTAGGAGGACTGAAGCTTTCTTT. This translates into CASSPDSSRRTEAFF. The full variable domain, with the rest looked up from reference TRBV7-3 and TRBJ1-1, is GAGVSQTPSNKVTEKGKYVELRCDPISGHTALYWYRQSLGQGPEFLIYFQGTGAADDSGLPNDRFFAVRPEGSVSTLKIQRTERGDSAVYLCASSPDSSRRTEAFFGQGTRLTVV.

V and J are TRBV11-2 and TRBJ1-1; TRBD1 is a possible D gene (5 bases). CDR1 and CDR2 (germline): SGHAT, FQNNGV. The CDR3 runs 15 residues. V gave up 4 bases and J gave up 1 base, with 13 bases separating them. The CDR3 loop is CASSSSLGQNTEAFF. The CDR3, as DNA: TGTGCCAGCAGCTCATCCCTGGGGCAGAACACTGAAGCTTTCTTT.

CDR3 bases: TGTGCCAGCACTGGACAGGTACTCAATCAGCCCCAGCATTTT. This gives the protein CASTGQVLNQPQHF. This sequence joins TRBV6-5 and TRBJ1-5; 7 nucleotides match TRBD1. The CDR3 length is 14 residues. Germline CDR1 reads MNHEY; CDR2 reads SVGAGI. The V segment lost 7 bases and the J segment 3 bases; nucleotides outside the gene matches: 6.

This sequence joins TRBV7-2 and TRBJ2-1, with 8 bases fitting TRBD2. Germline CDR1 is SGHTA and CDR2 is FQGNSA. With 7 bases clipped from V and 7 bases from J, the junction kept 12 bases outside the gene matches. The length of the CDR3 is 15 residues. The CDR3 here is CASKSRAGVRNEQFF. As DNA, the CDR3 is TGTGCCAGCAAATCAAGAGCGGGGGTGAGGAATGAGCAGTTCTTC.

The J gene is TRBJ2-3, the V gene TRBV18; 11 bases are shared with TRBD2. CDR1 KGHSH and CDR2 LQKENI come from the germline V gene. CDR3 length equals 15 residues. The junction had 4 bases not matched to a gene; V was cut back by 6 bases and J by 2 bases. The DNA for the CDR3 is TGTGCCAGCTCCCTAGCGGGAGGCCACACAGATACGCAGTATTTT. Protein: CASSLAGGHTDTQYF.